Listed below are T cell receptor beta chains from one sample, sequenced in a study of T cells after yellow fever vaccination. TCRdb re-derived calls from the 5' RACE reads in MiXCR, one entry per CDR3 protein. The repertoire holds a few hundred thousand distinct CDR3 sequences, with under 15% as singletons. Sample: CD4+ T cells sorted from PBMCs, taken 15 days after the yellow fever booster vaccination. These receptors were collected from a man between 18 and 29 years old who received the YFV17D yellow fever vaccine. Each CDR3 is given with its conserved first and last residue. A D gene is named only where the DNA matches it firmly. Clone size is not always given. Where it is, it says once, few, many or a class for expanded clones.

V	size	J	D	DNA	CDR3
TRBV9	few	TRBJ1-2	-	TGTGCCAGCAGACGGACGGGGAATTCTAACTATGGCTACACCTTC	CASRRTGNSNYGYTF
TRBV6-5	-	TRBJ1-2	-	TGTGCCAGCAGTTACTCCGGCGGACCTATTAACTATGGCTACACCTTC	CASSYSGGPINYGYTF
TRBV2	many	TRBJ1-5	TRBD1	TGTGCCAGTGGGACAGTAAATCAGCCCCAGCATTTT	CASGTVNQPQHF
TRBV20-1	few	TRBJ1-2	-	TGCAGTGCTAGAGATTCCGGGGGAGTGGTAGGCGGCTACACCTTC	CSARDSGGVVGGYTF
TRBV10-1	many	TRBJ2-2	-	TGCGCCAGCAGTGACGCGGGATCTCGGACCGGGGAGCTGTTTTTT	CASSDAGSRTGELFF
TRBV4-3	few	TRBJ1-2	TRBD1	TGCGCCAGCAGCCCACGACAGGGGGACTATGGCTACACCTTC	CASSPRQGDYGYTF
TRBV3-1	few	TRBJ2-2	-	TGTGCCAGCTCGACGGAGAACACCGGGGAGCTGTTTTTT	CASSTENTGELFF
TRBV5-1	few	TRBJ2-7	-	TGCGCCAGCAGCCCGGCGGCGAACTACGAGCAGTACTTC	CASSPAANYEQYF
TRBV7-9	many	TRBJ2-5	-	TGTGCCAGCAGCCGACGACCTGAGGGAGAGACCCAGTACTTC	CASSRRPEGETQYF
TRBV4-2	-	TRBJ2-7	TRBD1	TGTGCCAGCAGCCAAGAGTTTGGCAGGGGGCGGGACGAGCAGTACTTC	CASSQEFGRGRDEQYF
TRBV19	few	TRBJ1-2	-	TGTGCCAGTAGTACCTCCGGGGGACCGACCTATGGCTACACCTTC	CASSTSGGPTYGYTF
TRBV7-9	few	TRBJ2-3	-	TGTGCCAGCAGCCAATCGACAGGTTCAGATACGCAGTATTTT	CASSQSTGSDTQYF
TRBV10-2	-	TRBJ1-5	TRBD1	TGCGCCAGCAGCCCGATCGACCAGGGGGCGCGTCAGCCCCAGCATTTT	CASSPIDQGARQPQHF
TRBV7-9	-	TRBJ1-6	-	TGTGCCGGGGGATCGGGTCGGTGGGATTCACCCCTCCACTTT	CAGGSGRWDSPLHF
TRBV29-1	few	TRBJ1-2	-	TGCAGCACCGTCGGGGGAAACGGCTACACCTTC	CSTVGGNGYTF
TRBV29-1	-	TRBJ1-2	TRBD1	TGCAGCGTTGACAGGGGGCATTATGGCTACACCTTC	CSVDRGHYGYTF
TRBV11-3	-	TRBJ2-3	TRBD1	TGTGCCAGCAGTTTTACAGGGGACCTCTCAGATACGCAGTATTTT	CASSFTGDLSDTQYF
TRBV18	few	TRBJ1-6	TRBD1	TGTGCCAGCTCATCTGGACAGGGTGGGGATTCACCCCTCCACTTT	CASSSGQGGDSPLHF
TRBV4-1	few	TRBJ2-5	TRBD2	TGCGCCAGCAGCTACGGACTAGCGGGGGGCCGATCCCAAGAGACCCAGTACTTC	CASSYGLAGGRSQETQYF
TRBV12-3/TRBV12-4	-	TRBJ1-2	-	TGTGCCAGCAGTTTGGACGAACAGGCCTATGGCTACACCTTC	CASSLDEQAYGYTF
TRBV5-1	-	TRBJ2-2	-	TGCGCCAGCAGCTTGGCCGGGCCCACCACCGGGGAGCTGTTTTTT	CASSLAGPTTGELFF
TRBV4-1	few	TRBJ1-5	TRBD1	TGCGCCAGCAGCCGCGGACAGGTGGGCCCCATATATAGCAATCAGCCCCAGCATTTT	CASSRGQVGPIYSNQPQHF
TRBV5-5	-	TRBJ1-2	TRBD1	TGTGCCAGCAGCTTGGCGGACAGGCTCGAGGGCTACACCTTC	CASSLADRLEGYTF
TRBV5-1	-	TRBJ2-5	-	TGCGCCAGCAGCTTGGCTTGGGGGGTCGGAGAGACCCAGTACTTC	CASSLAWGVGETQYF
TRBV7-3	-	TRBJ2-3	TRBD1	TGTGCCAGCAGCTGGACAGGGACAGATACGCAGTATTTT	CASSWTGTDTQYF
TRBV5-4	many	TRBJ2-3	TRBD1	TGTGCCAGCAGCTCCGACAGGGGGGATACGCAGTATTTT	CASSSDRGDTQYF
TRBV7-2	-	TRBJ2-1	-	TGTGCCAGCAACTTCTACAATGAGCAGTTCTTC	CASNFYNEQFF
TRBV19	few	TRBJ1-6	TRBD1	TGTGCCACCAGACAGGGAGGTAATTCACCCCTCCACTTT	CATRQGGNSPLHF
TRBV12-3/TRBV12-4	few	TRBJ2-5	-	TGTGCCAGCAGTTTAGGGGTTGGAGGGCAAGAGACCCAGTACTTC	CASSLGVGGQETQYF
TRBV4-1	-	TRBJ2-5	-	TGCGCCAGCAGCCAACCCCTTGTCAGCCAAGAGACCCAGTACTTC	CASSQPLVSQETQYF
TRBV12-3/TRBV12-4	-	TRBJ1-4	TRBD1	TGTGCCAGCAGCAACAGGGGCGGCAATGAAAAACTGTTTTTT	CASSNRGGNEKLFF
TRBV5-1	few	TRBJ1-6	-	TGCGCCAGCAGCTTAGGGGACACTGCATGGCCCCTCCACTTT	CASSLGDTAWPLHF
TRBV2	few	TRBJ2-1	TRBD1	TGTGCCAGCAGTGAAGATGTTAGGGGGCGGTGCTTCTTC	CASSEDVRGRCFF
TRBV20-1	-	TRBJ2-7	TRBD2	TGCAGTGCTAGAGAGAGGCAGCGGGGGGGCCACGAGCAGTACTTC	CSARERQRGGHEQYF
TRBV12-3/TRBV12-4	few	TRBJ2-3	TRBD2	TGTGCCAGCAGTTTACTAGCGGGGGGGCCCAGCACAGATACGCAGTATTTT	CASSLLAGGPSTDTQYF
TRBV3-1	-	TRBJ2-1	TRBD1	TGTGCCAGCAGCCACGGGACAGGGGGCGATGAGCAGTTCTTC	CASSHGTGGDEQFF
TRBV21-1	-	TRBJ2-5	-	TGTGCCAGCAGCAAACTGGGACTAGCGGGGGAATTTCGAGTCAATGAGACCCAGTACTTC	CASSKLGLAGEFRVNETQYF
TRBV10-3	many	TRBJ2-3	TRBD2	TGTGCCATCAGTGGCCGCCTAGCGGGGTCCACAGATACGCAGTATTTT	CAISGRLAGSTDTQYF
TRBV12-3/TRBV12-4	-	TRBJ2-1	TRBD1	TGTGCCAGCAGCCGACAGGGGGCAGGTAATGAGCAGTTCTTC	CASSRQGAGNEQFF
TRBV7-9	-	TRBJ2-5	TRBD1	TGTGCCAGCAGCCGACGGACAGGGCTGAGGGGCCCCACTCCAGAGACCCAGTACTTC	CASSRRTGLRGPTPETQYF
TRBV7-2	many	TRBJ2-1	-	TGTGCCAGCAGCTTAGTAGAGGGATACAATGAGCAGTTCTTC	CASSLVEGYNEQFF
TRBV6-5	-	TRBJ1-5	-	TGTGCCAGCAGCCCGGGGGCTTCGAGCAATCAGCCCCAGCATTTT	CASSPGASSNQPQHF
TRBV5-1	few	TRBJ1-1	-	TGCGCCAGCAGCTTCGGTGCCCGGGGGGACACTGAAGCTTTCTTT	CASSFGARGDTEAFF
TRBV7-2	-	TRBJ2-7	-	TGTGCCAGCAGCTTAGCGCCGAGCTCCTACGAGCAGTACTTC	CASSLAPSSYEQYF
TRBV20-1	-	TRBJ2-5	TRBD2	TGCAGTGCTCATACTAGCGGAGAAGAGACCCAGTACTTC	CSAHTSGEETQYF
TRBV12-3/TRBV12-4	few	TRBJ1-3	-	TGTGCCAGCAGATCAGGACGGATGGGAAACACCATATATTTT	CASRSGRMGNTIYF
TRBV6-5	few	TRBJ2-7	-	TGTGCCAGCAGTTACTCGGGATCGCTGTCAGGGAGTTTCTACGAGCAGTACTTC	CASSYSGSLSGSFYEQYF
TRBV18	-	TRBJ1-4	-	TGTGCCAGCTCACCCACCATCGGAAGGGAAAAACTGTTTTTT	CASSPTIGREKLFF
TRBV27	few	TRBJ1-1	TRBD1	TGTGCCAGCAGTCCGTACAGGGGCCAAGCTTTCTTT	CASSPYRGQAFF
TRBV9	few	TRBJ1-2	-	TGTGCCAGCAGCGCCGGGACGGTCTCTGGCTACACCTTC	CASSAGTVSGYTF